This T cell receptor (beta chain) was recovered during a study of technical replicates of blood from several donors. From germline, CDR1 is LNHDA and CDR2 SQIVND (reference sequence). V shed 1 base and J 3 bases; nucleotides not matched to a gene: 2. This CDR3 has 15 amino acids. TCRdb's copy holds only in-frame clones and misses some; the assay was immunoSEQ multiplex PCR. The sample contains nearly 80,000 clones, 90% to 95% of which appear only once. The specimen sequenced was T cells isolated from PBMCs. The chain recombines TRBV19 with TRBJ2-7; TRBD2 matches at 11 bases. This clonotype originated in a human donor in good health. CDR3 sequence: CASSIVTSGSYEQYF. The CDR3 nucleotides read TGTGCCAGTAGTATAGTCACTAGCGGGAGCTACGAGCAGTACTTC.